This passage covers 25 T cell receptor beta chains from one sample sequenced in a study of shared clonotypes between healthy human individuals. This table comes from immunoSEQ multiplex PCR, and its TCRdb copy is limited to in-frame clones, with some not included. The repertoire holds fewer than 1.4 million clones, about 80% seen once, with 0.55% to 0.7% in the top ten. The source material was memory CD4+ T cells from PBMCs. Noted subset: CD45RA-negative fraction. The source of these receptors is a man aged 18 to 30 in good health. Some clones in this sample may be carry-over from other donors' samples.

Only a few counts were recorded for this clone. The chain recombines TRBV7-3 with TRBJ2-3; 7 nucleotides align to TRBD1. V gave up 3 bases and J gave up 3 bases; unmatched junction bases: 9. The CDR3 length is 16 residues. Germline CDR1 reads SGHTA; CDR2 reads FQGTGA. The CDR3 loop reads CASSFNIGGRTDTQYF. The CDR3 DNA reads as TGTGCCAGCAGCTTTAATATAGGGGGCCGGACAGATACGCAGTATTTT.

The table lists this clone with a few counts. The CDR3 DNA is TGTGCCAGTAGTATTGCGGGGGTGGGCAATCAGCCCCAGCATTTT. It encodes CASSIAGVGNQPQHF. The chain uses TRBV19 and TRBJ1-5; D may be TRBD1 (5 bases). The CDR3 covers 15 residues. Germline assignment: CDR1 LNHDA and CDR2 SQIVND (reference sequence). Trimming took 3 bases from V and 2 from J, leaving 11 bases between them.

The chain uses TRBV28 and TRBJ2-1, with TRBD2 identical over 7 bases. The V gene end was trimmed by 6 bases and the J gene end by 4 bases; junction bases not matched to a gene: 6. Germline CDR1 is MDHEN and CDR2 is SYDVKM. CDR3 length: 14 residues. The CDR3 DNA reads TGTGCCAGCAGACGTAGCGGGCGGTACAATGAGCAGTTCTTC. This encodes CASRRSGRYNEQFF.

CDR3 bases: TGTGCCAGCAGCCCGGGACTAGCGGGAGTCGGGTTCGACGAGCAGTACTTC. This codes for CASSPGLAGVGFDEQYF. The chain carries TRBV7-6 and TRBJ2-7, with 14 bases identical to TRBD2. The germline CDR1 and CDR2 sequences are SGHVS and FNYEAQ. The length of the CDR3 is 17 residues. The V and J ends lost 5 bases and 5 bases, in that order; junction bases with no gene match: 11.

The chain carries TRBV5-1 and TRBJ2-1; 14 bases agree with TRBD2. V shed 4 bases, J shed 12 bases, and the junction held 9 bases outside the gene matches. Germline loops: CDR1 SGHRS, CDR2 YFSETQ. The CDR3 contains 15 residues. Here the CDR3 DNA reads TGCGCCAGCAGCCATGGGACTAGCGGGAGCCAAGGGCAGTTCTTC. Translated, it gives CASSHGTSGSQGQFF. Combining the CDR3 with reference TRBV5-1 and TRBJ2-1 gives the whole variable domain KAGVTQTPRYLIKTRGQQVTLSCSPISGHRSVSWYQQTPGQGLQFLFEYFSETQRNKGNFPGRFSGRQFSNSRSEMNVSTLELGDSALYLCASSHGTSGSQGQFFGPGTRLTVL.

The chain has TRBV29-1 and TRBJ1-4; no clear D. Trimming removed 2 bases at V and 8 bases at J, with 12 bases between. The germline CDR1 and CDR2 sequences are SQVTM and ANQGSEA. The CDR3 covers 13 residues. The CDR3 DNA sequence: TGCAGCGTTGAACGGATCCGGCCAGAAAAACTGTTTTTT. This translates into CSVERIRPEKLFF. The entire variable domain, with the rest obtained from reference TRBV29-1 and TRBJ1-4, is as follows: SAVISQKPSRDICQRGTSLTIQCQVDSQVTMMFWYRQQPGQSLTLIATANQGSEATYESGFVIDKFPISRPNLTFSTLTVSNMSPEDSSIYLCSVERIRPEKLFFGSGTQLSVL.

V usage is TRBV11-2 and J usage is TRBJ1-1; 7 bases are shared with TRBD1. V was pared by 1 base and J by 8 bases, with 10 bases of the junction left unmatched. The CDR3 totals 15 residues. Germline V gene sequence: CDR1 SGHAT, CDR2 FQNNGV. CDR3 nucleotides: TGTGCCAGCAGCTTAGTAAGTGGGACAGTCACCGAAGCTTTCTTT. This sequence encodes CASSLVSGTVTEAFF. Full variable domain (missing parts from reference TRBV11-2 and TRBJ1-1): EAGVAQSPRYKIIEKRQSVAFWCNPISGHATLYWYQQILGQGPKLLIQFQNNGVVDDSQLPKDRFSAERLKGVDSTLKIQPAKLEDSAVYLCASSLVSGTVTEAFFGQGTRLTVV.

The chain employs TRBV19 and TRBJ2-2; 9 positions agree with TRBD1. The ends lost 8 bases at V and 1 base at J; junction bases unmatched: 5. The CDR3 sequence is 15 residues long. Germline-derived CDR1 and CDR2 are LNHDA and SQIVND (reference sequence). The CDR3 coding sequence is TGTGCCAGTGCCTGGGACAGGGTGAACACCGGGGAGCTGTTTTTT. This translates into CASAWDRVNTGELFF.

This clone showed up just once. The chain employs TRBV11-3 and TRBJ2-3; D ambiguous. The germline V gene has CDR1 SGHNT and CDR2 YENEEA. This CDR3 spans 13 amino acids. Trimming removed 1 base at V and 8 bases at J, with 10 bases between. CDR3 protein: CASSLVGPSTQYF. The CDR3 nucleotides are TGTGCCAGCAGCTTAGTGGGCCCCAGTACGCAGTATTTT.

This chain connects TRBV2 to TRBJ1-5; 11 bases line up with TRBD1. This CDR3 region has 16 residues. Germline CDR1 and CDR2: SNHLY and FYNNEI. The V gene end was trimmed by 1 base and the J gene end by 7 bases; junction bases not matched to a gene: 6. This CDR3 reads CASSEGTGGAQQPQHF. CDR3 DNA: TGTGCCAGCAGTGAAGGGACAGGGGGCGCACAGCAGCCCCAGCATTTT.

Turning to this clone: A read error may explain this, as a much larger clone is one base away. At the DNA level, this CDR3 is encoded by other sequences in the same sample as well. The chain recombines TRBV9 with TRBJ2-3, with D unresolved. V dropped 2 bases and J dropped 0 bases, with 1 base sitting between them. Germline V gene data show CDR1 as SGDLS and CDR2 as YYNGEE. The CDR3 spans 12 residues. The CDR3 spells CASSVSTDTQYF. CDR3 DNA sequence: TGTGCCAGCAGCGTGAGCACAGATACGCAGTATTTT.

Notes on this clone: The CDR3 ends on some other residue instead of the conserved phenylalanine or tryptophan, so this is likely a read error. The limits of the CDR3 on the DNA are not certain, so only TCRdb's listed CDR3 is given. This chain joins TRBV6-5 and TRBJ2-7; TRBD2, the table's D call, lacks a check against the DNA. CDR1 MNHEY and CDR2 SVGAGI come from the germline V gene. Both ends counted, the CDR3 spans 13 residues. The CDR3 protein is CASSQRTSGKLAI.

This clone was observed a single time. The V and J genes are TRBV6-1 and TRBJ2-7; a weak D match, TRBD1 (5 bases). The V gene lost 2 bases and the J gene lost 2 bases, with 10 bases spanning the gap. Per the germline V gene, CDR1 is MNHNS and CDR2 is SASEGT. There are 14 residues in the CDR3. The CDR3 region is CASSEQGLTYEQYF. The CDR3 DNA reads TGTGCCAGCAGTGAACAGGGTCTAACCTACGAGCAGTACTTC.

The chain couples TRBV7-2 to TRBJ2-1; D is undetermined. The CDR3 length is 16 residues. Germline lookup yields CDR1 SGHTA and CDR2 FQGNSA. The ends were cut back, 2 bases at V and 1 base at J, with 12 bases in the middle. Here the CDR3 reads CASSLLWVGSYNEQFF. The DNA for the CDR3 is TGTGCCAGCAGCTTACTCTGGGTCGGTTCCTACAATGAGCAGTTCTTC.

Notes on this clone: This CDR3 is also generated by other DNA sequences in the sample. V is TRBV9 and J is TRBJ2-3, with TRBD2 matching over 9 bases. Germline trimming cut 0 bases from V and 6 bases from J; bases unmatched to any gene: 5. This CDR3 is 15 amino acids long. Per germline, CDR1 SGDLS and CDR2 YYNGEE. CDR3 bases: TGTGCCAGCAGCGTAGATGCGGGAGGGCGGGATACGCAGTATTTT. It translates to CASSVDAGGRDTQYF.

CDR3 loop: CASSVAQTWGNNEQFF. CDR3 nucleotide sequence: TGTGCCAGCAGCGTAGCCCAGACGTGGGGAAACAATGAGCAGTTCTTC. The chain has TRBV9 and TRBJ2-1; D remains ambiguous. The CDR3 runs to 16 residues. V lost 0 bases, J lost 5 bases, and 15 bases lay in between. The germline V gene has CDR1 SGDLS and CDR2 YYNGEE.

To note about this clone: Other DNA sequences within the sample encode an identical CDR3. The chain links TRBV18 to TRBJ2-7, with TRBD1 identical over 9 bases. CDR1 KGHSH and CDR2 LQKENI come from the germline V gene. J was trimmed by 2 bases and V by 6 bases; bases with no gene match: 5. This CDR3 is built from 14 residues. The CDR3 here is CASSQGTGTYEQYF. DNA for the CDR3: TGTGCCAGCTCGCAGGGGACAGGGACCTACGAGCAGTACTTC.

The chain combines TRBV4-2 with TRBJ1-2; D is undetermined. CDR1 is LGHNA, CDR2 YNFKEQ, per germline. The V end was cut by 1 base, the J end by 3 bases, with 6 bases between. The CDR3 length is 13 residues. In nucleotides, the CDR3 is TGTGCCAGCAGCCAAGGGACTGACTATGGCTACACCTTC. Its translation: CASSQGTDYGYTF.

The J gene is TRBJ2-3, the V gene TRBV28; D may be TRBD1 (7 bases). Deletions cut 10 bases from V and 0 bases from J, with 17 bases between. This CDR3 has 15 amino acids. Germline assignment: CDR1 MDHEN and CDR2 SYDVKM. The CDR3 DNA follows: TGTGCCATCATAGGGGGCGGGACAAGCACAGATACGCAGTATTTT. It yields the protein CAIIGGGTSTDTQYF. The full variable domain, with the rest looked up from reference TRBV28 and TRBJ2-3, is DVKVTQSSRYLVKRTGEKVFLECVQDMDHENMFWYRQDPGLGLRLIYFSYDVKMKEKGDIPEGYSVSREKKERFSLILESASTNQTSMYLCAIIGGGTSTDTQYFGPGTRLTVL.

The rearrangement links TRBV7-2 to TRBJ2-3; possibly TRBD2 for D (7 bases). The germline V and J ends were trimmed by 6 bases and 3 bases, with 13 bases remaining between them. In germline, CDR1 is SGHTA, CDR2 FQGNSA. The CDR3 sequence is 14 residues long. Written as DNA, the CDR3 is TGTGCCAGCAGTTACAGCGGGACAACAGATACGCAGTATTTT. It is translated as CASSYSGTTDTQYF.

CDR3 protein: CSARLTAGAFF. The CDR3 coding sequence is TGCAGTGCTAGACTGACGGCAGGAGCTTTCTTT. This rearrangement joins TRBV20-1 to TRBJ1-1; the D is unclear. The V and J ends lost 2 bases and 10 bases respectively, with 11 bases between them. From germline, CDR1 is DFQATT and CDR2 SNEGSKA (reference sequence). The CDR3 length is 11 residues.

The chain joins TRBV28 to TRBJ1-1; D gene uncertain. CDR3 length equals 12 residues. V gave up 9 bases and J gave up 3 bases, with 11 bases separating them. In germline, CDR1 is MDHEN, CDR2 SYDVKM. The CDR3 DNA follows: TGTGCCAGTTCCGAACACCACACTGAAGCTTTCTTT. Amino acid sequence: CASSEHHTEAFF.

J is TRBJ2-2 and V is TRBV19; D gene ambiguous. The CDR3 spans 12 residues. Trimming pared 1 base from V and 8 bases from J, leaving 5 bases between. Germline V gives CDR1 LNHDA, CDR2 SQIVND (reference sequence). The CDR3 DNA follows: TGTGCCAGTAGTATAGGCAGGGGGGAGCTGTTTTTT. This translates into CASSIGRGELFF.

DNA for the CDR3: TGTGCCAGCGGGGGAGGGTACGATCAGCCCCAGCATTTT. Translation: CASGGGYDQPQHF. This chain connects TRBV6-5 to TRBJ1-5; possible D gene TRBD1, 5 bases. This CDR3 comprises 13 residues. Germline V gene lookup returns CDR1 MNHEY and CDR2 SVGAGI. V lost 8 bases to trimming and J lost 5 bases, with 13 bases between them.

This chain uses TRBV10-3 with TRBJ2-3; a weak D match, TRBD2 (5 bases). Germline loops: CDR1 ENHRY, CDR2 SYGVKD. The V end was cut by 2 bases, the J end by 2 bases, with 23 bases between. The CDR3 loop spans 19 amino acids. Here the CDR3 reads CAISETRLSGSPYTDTQYF. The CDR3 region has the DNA TGTGCCATCAGTGAGACCAGACTATCAGGAAGCCCCTACACAGATACGCAGTATTTT.